A selection of T cell receptor beta chains follows, all from one sample in a study of blood T cell repertoires in COVID-19. Data came from immunoSEQ multiplex PCR; TCRdb stores just in-frame clones and leaves some out. The profile shows 150,000 to 200,000 clones, roughly 89% of them singletons. Sequenced material: peripheral blood. These receptors all stem from a man in his fifties with acute or convalescent COVID-19. CDR3s include the opening cysteine and the closing phenylalanine or tryptophan. Each record gives: CDR3 DNA, CDR3 protein, clone size, J gene, V gene, D gene. A D gene is named only where the DNA matches it firmly. Only part of the rows carry a size: once, few, many, or a class if the clone is expanded.

CDR3nt: TGTGCCAGCAGTTTAGATCGTTCCAGGGGCCACACCGGGGAGCTGTTTTTT
CDR3aa: CASSLDRSRGHTGELFF
abundance: -
j_gene: TRBJ2-2
v_gene: TRBV28
d_gene: -

CDR3nt: TGTGCCAGCAGTTCCCGGATGGGCCCTCAGCCCCAGCATTTT
CDR3aa: CASSSRMGPQPQHF
abundance: -
j_gene: TRBJ1-5
v_gene: TRBV28
d_gene: -

CDR3nt: TGTGCCAGCAGCTTAGATTTGGGCACTAGCGGGGGGGCAGCATACAATGAGCAGTTCTTC
CDR3aa: CASSLDLGTSGGAAYNEQFF
abundance: -
j_gene: TRBJ2-1
v_gene: TRBV11-3
d_gene: TRBD2

CDR3nt: TGTGCCAGCAGCTTATGGCAGTCTGGGGCCAACGTCCTGACTTTC
CDR3aa: CASSLWQSGANVLTF
abundance: -
j_gene: TRBJ2-6
v_gene: TRBV7-2
d_gene: -

CDR3nt: TGTGCCAGCAGCCCCCACGGAGTTGGAAACACCATATATTTT
CDR3aa: CASSPHGVGNTIYF
abundance: -
j_gene: TRBJ1-3
v_gene: TRBV9
d_gene: -

CDR3nt: TGTGCCAGTAGTGTCAGTCTCCAAGAGACCCAGTACTTC
CDR3aa: CASSVSLQETQYF
abundance: once
j_gene: TRBJ2-5
v_gene: TRBV19
d_gene: -

CDR3nt: TGTGCCAGCAGCCCCAGGAACCCAAAAGGCCAAAATGAGCAGTTCTTC
CDR3aa: CASSPRNPKGQNEQFF
abundance: -
j_gene: TRBJ2-1
v_gene: TRBV9
d_gene: -

CDR3nt: TGTGCCAGCAGCGCGACTAGCGGGGCCTACGAGCAGTACTTC
CDR3aa: CASSATSGAYEQYF
abundance: -
j_gene: TRBJ2-7
v_gene: TRBV13
d_gene: TRBD2

CDR3nt: TGTGCCAGCAGCTTCTCTCCGCGGGGGCAGTACGAGCAGTACTTC
CDR3aa: CASSFSPRGQYEQYF
abundance: few
j_gene: TRBJ2-7
v_gene: TRBV7-9
d_gene: -

CDR3nt: TGTGCCAGCAGTCAAGGGTGGACTACCACAGATACGCAGTATTTT
CDR3aa: CASSQGWTTTDTQYF
abundance: -
j_gene: TRBJ2-3
v_gene: TRBV6-2/TRBV6-3
d_gene: -

CDR3nt: TGTGCCAGCAGCCCTGGGACTAGCGGGAGGGAAAACATTCAGTACTTC
CDR3aa: CASSPGTSGRENIQYF
abundance: -
j_gene: TRBJ2-4
v_gene: TRBV2
d_gene: TRBD2

CDR3nt: TGTGCCAGCAGCGGGGGACAGGGATACGCTGAAGCTTTCTTT
CDR3aa: CASSGGQGYAEAFF
abundance: -
j_gene: TRBJ1-1
v_gene: TRBV28
d_gene: TRBD1

CDR3nt: TGTGCCAGCAGTCCTTGGGGACAGGGATCTCAGCCCCAGCATTTT
CDR3aa: CASSPWGQGSQPQHF
abundance: -
j_gene: TRBJ1-5
v_gene: TRBV6-5
d_gene: TRBD1

CDR3nt: TGTGCCAGCAGTTCAAAAAACACTGAAGCTTTCTTT
CDR3aa: CASSSKNTEAFF
abundance: -
j_gene: TRBJ1-1
v_gene: TRBV12-3/TRBV12-4
d_gene: -

CDR3nt: TGTGCCAGTAGTACCAACGTAGCGGTGGAGAGCACAGATACGCAGTATTTT
CDR3aa: CASSTNVAVESTDTQYF
abundance: -
j_gene: TRBJ2-3
v_gene: TRBV19
d_gene: -

CDR3nt: TGTGCCAGCAGTCCAAGACAGGACTCTCATTCACCCCTCCACTTT
CDR3aa: CASSPRQDSHSPLHF
abundance: few
j_gene: TRBJ1-6
v_gene: TRBV27
d_gene: -

CDR3nt: TGTGCCAGCAGCGTTGGAGCGGGGGGCATCACAGATACGCAGTATTTT
CDR3aa: CASSVGAGGITDTQYF
abundance: -
j_gene: TRBJ2-3
v_gene: TRBV9
d_gene: TRBD2

CDR3nt: TGCAGCGTTGGAGGACAGGGCCTGCGGTTTTTT
CDR3aa: CSVGGQGLRFF
abundance: -
j_gene: TRBJ1-4
v_gene: TRBV29-1
d_gene: TRBD1

CDR3nt: TGCGCCAGCAGCTCCGAGGTTCCCCCCGCCTACGAGCAGTACTTC
CDR3aa: CASSSEVPPAYEQYF
abundance: -
j_gene: TRBJ2-7
v_gene: TRBV5-1
d_gene: -

CDR3nt: TGTGCCAGCAGTTACCCTCGGGACAGGAGGAAAGAGACCCAGTACTTC
CDR3aa: CASSYPRDRRKETQYF
abundance: -
j_gene: TRBJ2-5
v_gene: TRBV6-2/TRBV6-3
d_gene: TRBD1

CDR3nt: TGTGCCAGCAGAAACAGGGGGGGCGAAAAACTGTTTTTT
CDR3aa: CASRNRGGEKLFF
abundance: -
j_gene: TRBJ1-4
v_gene: TRBV6-5
d_gene: TRBD1

CDR3nt: TGCAGCGTCCGGGGGGTCGGGCAGAAAAGGCAAGAGACCCAGTACTTC
CDR3aa: CSVRGVGQKRQETQYF
abundance: -
j_gene: TRBJ2-5
v_gene: TRBV29-1
d_gene: TRBD2

CDR3nt: TGTGCCAGCAGCCTTCGGGGGCTAGCGGGTATCGGTGAGCAGTTCTTC
CDR3aa: CASSLRGLAGIGEQFF
abundance: -
j_gene: TRBJ2-1
v_gene: TRBV7-2
d_gene: TRBD2

CDR3nt: TGTGCCAGCAATCGTTGGACAGGAGGGAACACCGGGGAGCTGTTTTTT
CDR3aa: CASNRWTGGNTGELFF
abundance: -
j_gene: TRBJ2-2
v_gene: TRBV7-9
d_gene: TRBD1

CDR3nt: TGTGCCAGCAGTATACCGGGACAGGGGCGACCCTATGGCTACACCTTC
CDR3aa: CASSIPGQGRPYGYTF
abundance: -
j_gene: TRBJ1-2
v_gene: TRBV28
d_gene: TRBD1

CDR3nt: TGCAGTGCTGGGGGACAGGGGTACTTC
CDR3aa: CSAGGQGYF
abundance: -
j_gene: TRBJ2-7
v_gene: TRBV20-1
d_gene: TRBD1

CDR3nt: TGTGCCAGCAGTGAAGCTTGGGGGGGACGTAGTGAAAAACTGTTTTTT
CDR3aa: CASSEAWGGRSEKLFF
abundance: -
j_gene: TRBJ1-4
v_gene: TRBV6-1
d_gene: -

CDR3nt: TGTGCCAGCAGCTTCCCGGGACAGTCCTCTGGAAACACCATATATTTT
CDR3aa: CASSFPGQSSGNTIYF
abundance: -
j_gene: TRBJ1-3
v_gene: TRBV7-9
d_gene: TRBD1

CDR3nt: TGTGCCAGCAGTTTTCCGGGACAGGGCGCTGAAGCTTTCTTT
CDR3aa: CASSFPGQGAEAFF
abundance: -
j_gene: TRBJ1-1
v_gene: TRBV27
d_gene: TRBD1

CDR3nt: TGTGCCAGCAGTGAAGGTCAGGGGGCTAATCAGCCCCAGCATTTT
CDR3aa: CASSEGQGANQPQHF
abundance: -
j_gene: TRBJ1-5
v_gene: TRBV2
d_gene: TRBD1

CDR3nt: TGTGCCAGCAGCCAAGGACTAGCGGGAGTCGGCGAGCAGTACTTC
CDR3aa: CASSQGLAGVGEQYF
abundance: -
j_gene: TRBJ2-7
v_gene: TRBV3-1/TRBV3-2
d_gene: TRBD2

CDR3nt: TGTGCCAGCAGCCAGACAGGGGCACACTCTGGGGCCAACGTCCTGACTTTC
CDR3aa: CASSQTGAHSGANVLTF
abundance: -
j_gene: TRBJ2-6
v_gene: TRBV3-1/TRBV3-2
d_gene: TRBD1

CDR3nt: TGTGCCAGCACGGACACCAACTACGAGCAGTACTTC
CDR3aa: CASTDTNYEQYF
abundance: -
j_gene: TRBJ2-7
v_gene: TRBV7-2
d_gene: -

CDR3nt: TGCGCCAGCAGCTTGGCCACGGGACTAGGACGCGGTGAGCAGTTCTTC
CDR3aa: CASSLATGLGRGEQFF
abundance: -
j_gene: TRBJ2-1
v_gene: TRBV5-1
d_gene: TRBD2

CDR3nt: TGTGCCAGCAGTCCCTCCGAGCGGGAGCAGTTCTTC
CDR3aa: CASSPSEREQFF
abundance: -
j_gene: TRBJ2-1
v_gene: TRBV6-5
d_gene: -

CDR3nt: TGTGCCAGCATGTACAGGTCCAACACTGAAGCTTTCTTT
CDR3aa: CASMYRSNTEAFF
abundance: -
j_gene: TRBJ1-1
v_gene: TRBV7-3
d_gene: -

CDR3nt: TGTGCCAGTAGATCGACAGGGACCGGAAACACCATATATTTT
CDR3aa: CASRSTGTGNTIYF
abundance: -
j_gene: TRBJ1-3
v_gene: TRBV19
d_gene: TRBD1

CDR3nt: TGCAGCGTTTACCACAGGGGGCAGTGGGATACGCAGTATTTT
CDR3aa: CSVYHRGQWDTQYF
abundance: -
j_gene: TRBJ2-3
v_gene: TRBV29-1
d_gene: TRBD1

CDR3nt: TGTGCCAGCAGCTTGGGGGGTTGGAACTATGGCTACACCTTC
CDR3aa: CASSLGGWNYGYTF
abundance: -
j_gene: TRBJ1-2
v_gene: TRBV3-1/TRBV3-2
d_gene: -

CDR3nt: TGTGCCAGCAGCCTGACGGGACAAGCCAGCGAAGCTTTCTTT
CDR3aa: CASSLTGQASEAFF
abundance: -
j_gene: TRBJ1-1
v_gene: TRBV7-6
d_gene: -

CDR3nt: TGTGCCAGCAGCGTAGGGGGAGAGGAAAAACTGTTTTTT
CDR3aa: CASSVGGEEKLFF
abundance: -
j_gene: TRBJ1-4
v_gene: TRBV9
d_gene: -

CDR3nt: TGTGCCAGCAGTGCCTTACGGACTAGCGGGAACAATGAGCAGTTCTTC
CDR3aa: CASSALRTSGNNEQFF
abundance: once
j_gene: TRBJ2-1
v_gene: TRBV6-1
d_gene: TRBD2

CDR3nt: TGTGCCAGCAGTGGACGACGGACTAGCGGGGGGGCCGGTGAGACCCAGTACTTC
CDR3aa: CASSGRRTSGGAGETQYF
abundance: -
j_gene: TRBJ2-5
v_gene: TRBV28
d_gene: TRBD2

CDR3nt: TGTGCCAGTAGTATGAGACGGGGGGGCCGTGGGAATGAGCAGTTCTTC
CDR3aa: CASSMRRGGRGNEQFF
abundance: -
j_gene: TRBJ2-1
v_gene: TRBV19
d_gene: TRBD2

CDR3nt: TGTGCCAGCAGCAGGACAGGGTTGAATCAGCCCCAGCATTTT
CDR3aa: CASSRTGLNQPQHF
abundance: -
j_gene: TRBJ1-5
v_gene: TRBV6-5
d_gene: TRBD1

CDR3nt: TGTGCCAGCAGCGTAGTACCAGCGGGAGCCTTGTACACCGGGGAGCTGTTTTTT
CDR3aa: CASSVVPAGALYTGELFF
abundance: -
j_gene: TRBJ2-2
v_gene: TRBV9
d_gene: TRBD2

CDR3nt: TGTGCCAGTAGTCCCCGGCGGGGTTCCTACGAGCAGTACTTC
CDR3aa: CASSPRRGSYEQYF
abundance: -
j_gene: TRBJ2-7
v_gene: TRBV19
d_gene: -

CDR3nt: TGCGCCAGCAGCCACCTACTTGGACAGGGAAACGAGCAGTACTTC
CDR3aa: CASSHLLGQGNEQYF
abundance: once
j_gene: TRBJ2-7
v_gene: TRBV4-1
d_gene: TRBD1

CDR3nt: TGTGCCAGCAGTTTCGGGGTGAAGGTGGCAGATACGCAGTATTTT
CDR3aa: CASSFGVKVADTQYF
abundance: -
j_gene: TRBJ2-3
v_gene: TRBV28
d_gene: -

CDR3nt: TGTGCCAGCAGCGTAGTGCAGGGGGCTGGCGGGGAGCTGTTTTTT
CDR3aa: CASSVVQGAGGELFF
abundance: -
j_gene: TRBJ2-2
v_gene: TRBV9
d_gene: TRBD1

CDR3nt: TGCGCCAGCAGCAAGGGACAAGGGGTGGTTCAAGAGACCCAGTACTTC
CDR3aa: CASSKGQGVVQETQYF
abundance: once
j_gene: TRBJ2-5
v_gene: TRBV5-1
d_gene: -

CDR3nt: TGCGCCAGCAGCCAAGAACCTTCCGGGACTTCCTCCTACGAGCAGTACTTC
CDR3aa: CASSQEPSGTSSYEQYF
abundance: -
j_gene: TRBJ2-7
v_gene: TRBV4-1
d_gene: -

CDR3nt: TGCGCCAGCAGCCCGAGATCCGGGACAGGGGGCTCAGATACGCAGTATTTT
CDR3aa: CASSPRSGTGGSDTQYF
abundance: -
j_gene: TRBJ2-3
v_gene: TRBV4-1
d_gene: TRBD1

CDR3nt: TGTGCCAGCAGTACCTACAGGGGTGCCCAAAGACTGTTTTTT
CDR3aa: CASSTYRGAQRLFF
abundance: few
j_gene: TRBJ1-4
v_gene: TRBV28
d_gene: TRBD1